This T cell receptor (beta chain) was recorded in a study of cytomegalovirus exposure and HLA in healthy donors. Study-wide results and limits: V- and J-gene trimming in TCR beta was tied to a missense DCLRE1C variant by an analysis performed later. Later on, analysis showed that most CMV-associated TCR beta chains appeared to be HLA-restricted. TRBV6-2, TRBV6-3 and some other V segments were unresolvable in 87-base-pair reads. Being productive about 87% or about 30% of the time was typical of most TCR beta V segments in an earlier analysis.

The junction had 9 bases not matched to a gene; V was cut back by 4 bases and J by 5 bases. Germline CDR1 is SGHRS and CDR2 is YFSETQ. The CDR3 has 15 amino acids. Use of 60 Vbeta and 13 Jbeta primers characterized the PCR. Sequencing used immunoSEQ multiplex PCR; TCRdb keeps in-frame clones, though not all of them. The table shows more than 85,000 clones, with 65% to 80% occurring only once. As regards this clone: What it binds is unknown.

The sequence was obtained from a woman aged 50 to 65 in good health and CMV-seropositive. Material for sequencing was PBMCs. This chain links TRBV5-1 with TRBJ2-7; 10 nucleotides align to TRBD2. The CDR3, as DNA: TGCGCCAGCAGCCCCGGGATAGCGGGAGGAAACGAGCAGTACTTC. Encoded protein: CASSPGIAGGNEQYF.